This T cell receptor (beta chain) was sequenced in a study of cytotoxic CD8 clonotypes in ibrutinib-treated CLL. The assay was immunoSEQ multiplex PCR, and TCRdb's table has in-frame clones only and misses some. The repertoire includes approximately 22,000 clones, roughly 72% of them detected once, and roughly 24% sits in the top ten. Germline V gene sequence: CDR1 SGHDT, CDR2 YYEEEE. The CDR3 loop spans 16 amino acids. V lost 4 bases to trimming and J lost 4 bases; unmatched junction nucleotides: 6. Source: PBMCs, taken before ibrutinib treatment. The TCR was taken from a human donor with chronic lymphocytic leukemia. The V gene is TRBV5-6, the J gene TRBJ1-5, with 12 bases identical to TRBD1. In DNA, the CDR3 is TGTGCCAGCAGCCCGGGACAGGGGGCGAGAAATCAGCCCCAGCATTTT. This codes for CASSPGQGARNQPQHF.